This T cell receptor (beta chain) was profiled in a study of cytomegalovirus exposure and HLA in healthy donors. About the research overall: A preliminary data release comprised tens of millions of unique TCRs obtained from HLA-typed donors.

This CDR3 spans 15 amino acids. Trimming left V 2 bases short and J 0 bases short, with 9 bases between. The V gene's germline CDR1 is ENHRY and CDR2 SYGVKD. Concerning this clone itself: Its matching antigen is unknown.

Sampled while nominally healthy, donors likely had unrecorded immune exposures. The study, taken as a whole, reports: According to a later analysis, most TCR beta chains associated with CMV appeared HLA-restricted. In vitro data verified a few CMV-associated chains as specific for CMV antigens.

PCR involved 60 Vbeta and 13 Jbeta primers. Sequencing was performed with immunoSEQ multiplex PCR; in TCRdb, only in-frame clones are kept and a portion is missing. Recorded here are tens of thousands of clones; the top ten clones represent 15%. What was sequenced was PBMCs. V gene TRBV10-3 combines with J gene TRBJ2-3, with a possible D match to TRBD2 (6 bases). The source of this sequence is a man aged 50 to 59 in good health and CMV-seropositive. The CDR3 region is CAISEAGTSTDTQYF. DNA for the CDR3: TGTGCCATCAGTGAGGCAGGGACTAGCACAGATACGCAGTATTTT.